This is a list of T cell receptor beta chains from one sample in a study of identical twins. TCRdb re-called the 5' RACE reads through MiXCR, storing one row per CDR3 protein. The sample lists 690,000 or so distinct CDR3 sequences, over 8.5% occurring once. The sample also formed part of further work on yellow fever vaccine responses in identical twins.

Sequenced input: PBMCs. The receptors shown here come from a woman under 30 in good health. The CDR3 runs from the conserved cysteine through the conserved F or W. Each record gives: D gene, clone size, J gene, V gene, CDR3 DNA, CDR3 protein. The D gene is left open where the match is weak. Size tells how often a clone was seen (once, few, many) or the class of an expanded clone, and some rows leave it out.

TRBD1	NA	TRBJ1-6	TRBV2	TGTGCCAGCAGAACAGGGGGCGAATCAAATTCACCCCTCCACTTT	CASRTGGESNSPLHF
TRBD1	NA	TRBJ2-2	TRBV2	TGTGCCAGCACCCTTCCCCGGACAGGGGGCGGGGAGCTGTTTTTT	CASTLPRTGGGELFF
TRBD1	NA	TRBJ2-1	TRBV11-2	TGTGCCAGCAGCTTCCGGGACAGGGACCATGAGCAGTTCTTC	CASSFRDRDHEQFF
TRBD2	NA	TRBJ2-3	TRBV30	TGTGCCTGGAGTTTAAAGGGAGGGACAGATACGCAGTATTTT	CAWSLKGGTDTQYF
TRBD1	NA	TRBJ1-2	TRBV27	TGTGCCAGCAGTTTGTCCGTCGGACAGGGGGGCATGGTTAACTATGGCTACACCTTC	CASSLSVGQGGMVNYGYTF
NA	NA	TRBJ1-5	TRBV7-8	TGTGCCAGCAGCTTAGTGGGGGCGGATCAGCCCCAGCATTTT	CASSLVGADQPQHF
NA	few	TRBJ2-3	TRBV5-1	TGCGCCAGCGTCTTCGTGATAGCAGATACGCAGTATTTT	CASVFVIADTQYF
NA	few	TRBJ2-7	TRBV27	TGTGCCAGCAGTTTAGGAAAGGGAACCTACGAGCAGTACTTC	CASSLGKGTYEQYF
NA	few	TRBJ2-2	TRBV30	TGTGCCCTAGCAGGGGTTAACACCGGGGAGCTGTTTTTT	CALAGVNTGELFF
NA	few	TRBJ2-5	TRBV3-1	TGTGCCAGCAGCCAAGCCCCCAACAGCGAAGAGACCCAGTACTTC	CASSQAPNSEETQYF
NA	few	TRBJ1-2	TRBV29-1	TGCAGCGTTGAAACAGGTGATTCGTATGGCTACACCTTC	CSVETGDSYGYTF
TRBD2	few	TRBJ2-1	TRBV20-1	TGCAGTGCTAGGTCCCCCGCGGGAGTTTCAAATGAGCAGTTCTTC	CSARSPAGVSNEQFF
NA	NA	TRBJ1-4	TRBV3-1	TGTGCCTGCAGCCAGGAGGTCCCATGGACTAATGAAAAACTGTTTTTT	CACSQEVPWTNEKLFF